Sequencing of this T cell receptor beta chain was carried out in a study of cytomegalovirus exposure and HLA in healthy donors. Background on the study: Early release data held tens of millions of unique TCRs from HLA-typed donors. Overall study findings and caveats: Cytomegalovirus association was listed for around 170 TCR beta chains.

This clone turned up a few times. As yet, its antigen is unknown. The CDR3 extends over 15 amino acids. The V gene end was trimmed by 2 bases and the J gene end by 3 bases; junction bases not matched to a gene: 4. Germline CDR1 and CDR2: SNHLY and FYNNEI. 60 Vbeta and 13 Jbeta primers were used in PCR. In the original analysis: About 11 million of some 80 million unique TCR beta chains were shared, per a later count. Generated by immunoSEQ multiplex PCR, the TCRdb table keeps only in-frame clones and is missing some. V and J calls and clone size are copied from that table; D and trimming were computed from the DNA. The sample has 99,000 or so clones; 75% to 90% are singletons.

The TCR was taken from a man aged 25-45 years in good health and CMV-seropositive. Sequences were obtained from PBMCs. The chain combines TRBV2 with TRBJ2-3; 8 nucleotides match TRBD2. CDR3 bases: TGTGCCAGCAGTGAAAAGCGGGGGAATACAGATACGCAGTATTTT. Its protein is CASSEKRGNTDTQYF.